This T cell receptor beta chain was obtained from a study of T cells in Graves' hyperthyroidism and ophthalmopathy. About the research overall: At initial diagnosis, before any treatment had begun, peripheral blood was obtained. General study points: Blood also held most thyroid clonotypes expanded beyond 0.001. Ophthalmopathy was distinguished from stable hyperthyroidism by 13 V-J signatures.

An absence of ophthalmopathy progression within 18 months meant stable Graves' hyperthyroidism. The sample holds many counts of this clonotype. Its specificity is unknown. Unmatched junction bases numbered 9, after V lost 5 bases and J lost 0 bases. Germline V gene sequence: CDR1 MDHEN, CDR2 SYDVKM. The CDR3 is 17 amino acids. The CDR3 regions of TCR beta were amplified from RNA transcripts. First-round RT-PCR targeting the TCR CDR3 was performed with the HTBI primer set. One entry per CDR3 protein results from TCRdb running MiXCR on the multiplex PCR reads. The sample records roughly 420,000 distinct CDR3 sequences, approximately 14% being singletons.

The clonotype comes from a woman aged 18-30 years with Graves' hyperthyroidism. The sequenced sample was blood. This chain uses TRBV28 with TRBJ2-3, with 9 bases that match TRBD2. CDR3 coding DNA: TGTGCCAGCAGTCCTCGTAGCGGGAGAACTAGCACAGATACGCAGTATTTT. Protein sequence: CASSPRSGRTSTDTQYF. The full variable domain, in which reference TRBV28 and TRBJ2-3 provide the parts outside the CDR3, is DVKVTQSSRYLVKRTGEKVFLECVQDMDHENMFWYRQDPGLGLRLIYFSYDVKMKEKGDIPEGYSVSREKKERFSLILESASTNQTSMYLCASSPRSGRTSTDTQYFGPGTRLTVL.